This section outlines one TCR beta chain sequence together with its context. What it recognizes is unknown. These data originate in a study of cytomegalovirus exposure and HLA in healthy donors. Study-wide results and limits: Some V segments, including TRBV6-2 and TRBV6-3, were excluded as indistinguishable. Presence/absence analyses took donor sequencing depth as roughly uniform.

CDR1 is MNHNS and CDR2 is SASEGT in the germline V gene. The CDR3 contains 13 residues. The junction had 2 bases not matched to a gene; V was cut back by 1 base and J by 8 bases. Everyone who donated was a healthy bone marrow donor. The PCR was carried out with 60 Vbeta primers and 13 Jbeta primers. Clones were read by immunoSEQ multiplex PCR, and TCRdb kept only the in-frame ones, dropping some. Of approximately 160,000 clones in the sample, around 80% were seen once. This chain uses TRBV6-1 with TRBJ1-2, with TRBD1 matching over 9 bases. Sequencing was performed on PBMCs. The TCR sequence derives from a girl aged 10 to 17 in good health and CMV-seropositive. CDR3 DNA sequence: TGTGCCAGCAGTGAAGACAGGGGGCTCGGCTACACCTTC. Its translation: CASSEDRGLGYTF.